Below are 17 T cell receptor beta chains sequenced from a single sample in a study of blood T cells in healthy people across ages. The second PCR ran about 7 to 12 cycles with a sample-barcoded 5' primer and J-beta primers. TCRdb re-derived calls from the 5' RACE reads in MiXCR, one entry per CDR3 protein. Of hundreds of thousands of distinct CDR3 sequences in the sample, around half were seen once. Material: blood. The origin of the receptors is a man at least 80 years old in good health.

This clonotype was seen only a few times. The chain links TRBV7-2 to TRBJ2-5; 7 positions match TRBD1. Losses at the gene ends were 5 bases for V and 5 bases for J; bases not matched to a gene: 8. Germline assignment: CDR1 SGHTA and CDR2 FQGNSA. The CDR3 covers 14 residues. This CDR3 reads CASSRRGQQETQYF. CDR3 nucleotides: TGTGCCAGCAGCAGAAGGGGACAGCAGGAGACCCAGTACTTC.

This clonotype was observed at least ten times. The chain has TRBV12-3 or TRBV12-4 and TRBJ2-5, with 11 bases aligning to TRBD2. With 2 bases clipped from V and 3 bases from J, the junction kept 5 bases outside the gene matches. The CDR3 is 16 amino acids. DNA of the CDR3: TGTGCCAGCAGTTTATCCGGGACTAGCGGTAAAGAGACCCAGTACTTC. Its protein is CASSLSGTSGKETQYF.

The V gene is TRBV21-1, the J gene TRBJ1-5; the table's D call, TRBD1, has no DNA check behind it. TRBV21-1 is an annotated pseudogene. There are 14 residues in the CDR3. For the CDR3, the DNA is TGTGCCAGCAGCCCCCGTCAGGGAGATCAGCCCCAGCATTTT. This translates into CASSPRQGDQPQHF.

CDR3 sequence: CASSPGGVVGEQFF. CDR3 coding DNA: TGTGCCAGCAGCCCAGGCGGGGTAGTGGGTGAGCAGTTCTTC. The chain uses TRBV7-3 and TRBJ2-1; tentative D call: TRBD2 (6 bases). Per the germline V gene, CDR1 is SGHTA and CDR2 is FQGTGA. Trimming took 5 bases from V and 9 from J, leaving 17 bases between them. This CDR3 has 14 amino acids.

This clonotype came up once. The rearrangement joins TRBV12-5 to TRBJ2-5; the D gene is possibly TRBD2 (6 bases). The J call may be in error: the DNA end matches TRBJ2-7 better. Per germline, CDR1 LGHNT and CDR2 FRNRAP. This CDR3 has 16 residues. This chain's CDR3 is CASGFISGTLSYEQYF. The CDR3, as DNA: TGTGCTAGTGGTTTTATTTCCGGGACTTTATCCTACGAGCAGTACTTC.

This clonotype was observed many times. This chain connects TRBV6-2 or TRBV6-3 to TRBJ2-6, with TRBD1 matching over 8 bases. Losses at the gene ends were 6 bases for V and 0 bases for J; bases not matched to a gene: 10. The length of the CDR3 is 18 residues. CDR1 and CDR2 from the germline V gene are MNHEY and SVGEGT. The CDR3 reads CASRHDRGWSSGANVLTF. CDR3 nucleotide sequence: TGTGCCAGCAGACATGACAGGGGATGGAGCTCTGGGGCCAACGTCCTGACTTTC.

With regard to this clonotype: At one end the junction does not follow the germline gene, possibly because of a read error. The V call is TRBV4-2, the J call TRBJ2-5; D not resolved. This CDR3 spans 14 amino acids. CDR1 LGHNA and CDR2 YNFKEQ come from the germline V gene. DNA for the CDR3: TGTGCCAGCAGCCAAGCGCTGCTACAAGAGGCCCAGTACTTC. It codes for CASSQALLQEAQYF.

The chain links TRBV25-1 to TRBJ2-5; D gene uncertain. Trimming shortened V by 6 bases and J by 10 bases, and 12 bases separated the two germline ends. CDR3 size: 11 residues. CDR1 is MGHDK, CDR2 SYGVNS, per germline. DNA of the CDR3: TGTGCCAGCAGCTTAAGAGGAAACCAGTACTTC. Translated: CASSLRGNQYF.

This clonotype was counted only a few times. The J gene is TRBJ1-5, the V gene TRBV7-2; D unclear. The V gene lost 1 base and the J gene lost 0 bases, with 13 bases spanning the gap. The CDR3 extends over 17 amino acids. Germline CDR1 is SGHTA and CDR2 is FQGNSA. For the CDR3, the DNA is TGTGCCAGCAGCTTAGAGGGCGGGATTTATAGCAATCAGCCCCAGCATTTT. Translated, it gives CASSLEGGIYSNQPQHF.

With regard to this clonotype: The junction shows a germline mismatch at one end, possibly a read error. This chain joins TRBV20-1 and TRBJ2-7; 7 bases are shared with TRBD2. This CDR3 spans 12 amino acids. Germline CDR1 DFQATT, CDR2 SNEGSKA (reference sequence). The CDR3 loop reads CSPSPGGYEQYF. The CDR3 DNA is TGCAGTCCTAGCCCGGGAGGCTACGAGCAGTACTTC.

This clonotype has a handful of counts. This chain connects TRBV7-2 to TRBJ2-3, with TRBD2 identical over 8 bases. Germline CDR1 SGHTA, CDR2 FQGNSA. The length of the CDR3 is 17 residues. V lost 6 bases, J lost 2 bases, and 13 bases stayed unmatched. The CDR3 nucleotides are TGTGCCAGCAGAAAACGGCGAGTAGCGGGAACCACAGATACGCAGTATTTT. Protein: CASRKRRVAGTTDTQYF.

This sequence joins TRBV9 and TRBJ2-3; D is possibly TRBD2 (6 bases). V lost 4 bases and J 0 bases, leaving 18 bases between the germline ends. CDR1 SGDLS and CDR2 YYNGEE come from the germline V gene. The CDR3 length is 17 residues. The CDR3 spells CASSSRGGVLSTDTQYF. The CDR3 DNA follows: TGTGCCAGCAGCTCGAGAGGCGGGGTGTTAAGCACAGATACGCAGTATTTT.

The chain couples TRBV3-1 to TRBJ1-5; possible D gene TRBD1, 6 bases. CDR3 size: 15 residues. Germline lookup yields CDR1 LGHDT and CDR2 YNNKEL (reference sequence). V was shortened by 1 base and J by 7 bases, with 14 bases between the two germline ends. The CDR3 DNA sequence: TGTGCCAGCAGCCAAGGGCCAGGGGTCGGGCAGCCCCAGCATTTT. It translates to CASSQGPGVGQPQHF.

This chain joins TRBV12-3 or TRBV12-4 and TRBJ2-4; tentatively, D is TRBD2 (6 bases). This CDR3 contains 17 residues. V shed 1 base and J shed 0 bases, with 13 bases lying between them. CDR3 nucleotides: TGTGCCAGCAGTTTAGGAGTGGGGGGTCTAGCCAAAAACATTCAGTACTTC. It specifies CASSLGVGGLAKNIQYF.

This clonotype has just a few counts. V gene TRBV20-1 combines with J gene TRBJ2-4; a possible D gene is TRBD1 (6 bases). Deletions cut 4 bases from V and 13 bases from J, with 14 bases between. The germline gives CDR1 DFQATT, CDR2 SNEGSKA (reference sequence). This CDR3 is built from 11 residues. CDR3 amino acids: CSATPGEEQYF. In DNA form, the CDR3 reads TGCAGTGCTACCCCAGGGGAAGAGCAGTACTTC.

The V gene is TRBV9, the J gene TRBJ2-7, with D maybe TRBD1 (6 bases). Trimming shortened V by 1 base and J by 0 bases, and 11 bases separated the two germline ends. Germline V lookup: CDR1 SGDLS, CDR2 YYNGEE. This CDR3 is 15 amino acids long. The CDR3 protein is CASSVSGQSSYEQYF. The CDR3 bases are TGTGCCAGCAGCGTATCTGGACAGAGCTCCTACGAGCAGTACTTC.

This sequence joins TRBV6-5 and TRBJ2-4, with 7 bases lining up with TRBD1. Germline CDR1 and CDR2: MNHEY and SVGAGI. The V gene end was trimmed by 6 bases and the J gene end by 8 bases; junction bases not matched to a gene: 16. The CDR3 is 16 amino acids. CDR3 in amino acids: CASRSNRGYNVDIQYF. The CDR3 DNA reads as TGTGCCAGCAGATCTAACAGGGGATACAACGTAGACATTCAGTACTTC.